The present T cell receptor (beta chain) was sequenced within a study of CD8 T cells in ankylosing spondylitis (dated by TCRdb to about 2017). Turning to the overall study: The study set out to find disease-linked TCR variants by profiling T cell receptor beta repertoires in ankylosing spondylitis patients and healthy donors. In total, the full study cohort was made up of over a hundred healthy donors and approximately 27 ankylosing spondylitis patients. Samples of peripheral blood were taken, and for ankylosing spondylitis patients, synovial fluid was collected as well. Study-wide findings and limitations: Blood from ankylosing spondylitis patients appeared to be characterized by a TCR beta motif composed of eight highly homologous amino acid variants. The disease-linked clones had a CD8+ phenotype and were found at relatively low frequencies in peripheral blood. Some motif variants were previously reported in synovial fluid and blood of reactive arthritis patients, suggesting common disease-initiation mechanisms. According to the report, matched synovial fluid samples from ankylosing spondylitis patients were significantly enriched for the disease-linked clones.

Trimming takes 4 bases from V and 6 bases from J, and the germline ends sit 9 bases apart. The CDR3 runs 13 amino acids, cysteine and phenylalanine included. Just the 39-base CDR3 DNA is kept, in frame starting at base 1. The germline V gene provides CDR1 KGHSH and CDR2 LQKENI. The table lists this clonotype with a few counts. What antigen it recognizes has not been identified. Base quality data are lacking; no much larger clone is found one base away. Sequencer: Illumina HiSeq 2500. Quantitative 5'-RACE with molecular barcodes was the method used to prepare the TCR beta libraries. As for the authors' bioinformatics: Disease-linked TCR variants were identified with a new computational method built on a probabilistic model of VDJ rearrangement. Using fastp at Q25 and MiXCR, TCRdb reprocessed the public reads and kept productive beta chains. Rows are unified per CDR3 protein, each entry keeping the most common DNA and genes. The V and J calls, along with clone size, are taken from TCRdb and not from the paper's own processing. In all, the sample holds roughly 670,000 distinct CDR3 sequences, and roughly 19% of those were seen once. Of the sample, roughly a fifth is held by the ten largest clones.

Sequencing was carried out using blood, either unsorted or a sorted T cell fraction (not recorded which). The sequence was obtained from a male donor with ankylosing spondylitis. The sequence links TRBV18 to TRBJ2-2; the D gene cannot be resolved reliably. At the DNA level, the sequence is TGTGCCAGCTCACAATTTGCCGCCGGGGAGCTGTTTTTT. The encoded protein is CASSQFAAGELFF.